This T cell receptor beta chain was documented in a study of T-cell memory formation after mild COVID-19. About the research overall: In these data, TCR clusters were largely donor specific.

Germline CDR1 is SGHRS and CDR2 is YFSETQ. This CDR3 region has 13 residues. Trimming left V 4 bases short and J 3 bases short, with 10 bases between. Points from the study as a whole: Contracting clones localized mainly to CM and EM when CD4+ and mainly to EMRA when CD8+. Clones contracting across day 15 to 85 had a balanced CD4/CD8 profile; later expanding clones leaned CD4+. Memory from before infection featured some responding clones, which suggests cross-reactive memory joined.

This clonotype showed up many times. The antigen remains undetermined. MiXCR was run by TCRdb on the 5' RACE reads, yielding one entry per CDR3 protein. The profile shows about 470,000 distinct CDR3 sequences, nearly 25% of them singletons. This clonotype originated in an adult woman who had mild COVID-19 (a few samples of this study predate the infection). Cell type and time point are not known. The chain links TRBV5-1 to TRBJ1-1, with D unclear. The sequenced material came from PBMCs or a T cell subset sorted from them (not recorded which). CDR3 bases: TGCGCCAGCAGCCGAGGAAGGGACACTGAAGCTTTCTTT. Its protein product is CASSRGRDTEAFF.